A single sample is the source of the 18 T cell receptor beta chains below, sequenced in a study of human CD8 memory T cell subsets (dated by TCRdb to the early 2020s). A Human TCR Profiling Kit was used to prepare UMI-labeled 5' RACE TCRbeta libraries. Each entry corresponds to one CDR3 protein sequence from reads that TCRdb reprocessed, and DNA is not given. This sample's table carries about 3,900 distinct CDR3 sequences. Roughly 32% of the sample rests with the top ten. The source material was CD8+ T cells from PBMCs. These receptors were taken from a human donor in good health.

The CDR3: CASSQDRVWTEAFF. The V gene is TRBV4-1, the J gene TRBJ1-1; TCRdb's D call of TRBD1 is untestable without DNA. CDR1 and CDR2 (germline): MGHRA, YSYEKL. This CDR3 region has 14 residues.

V is TRBV6-4 and J is TRBJ2-2; the D call of TRBD1 rests on TCRdb alone, since no DNA is present to check it. CDR3 size: 13 residues. CDR1 and CDR2 from the germline V gene are MRHNA and SNTAGT. CDR3 sequence reads: CASSDEGHGELFF.

The chain couples TRBV19 to TRBJ2-1. In germline, CDR1 is LNHDA, CDR2 SQIVND (reference sequence). The CDR3 is made up of 15 amino acids. The CDR3 here is CASSIGESSYNEQFF.

This rearrangement joins TRBV12-3 or TRBV12-4 to TRBJ2-1; TCRdb's D call of TRBD1 is untestable without DNA. The CDR3 is 16 residues long. Here the CDR3 reads CASSFEFGGAYNEQFF.

The chain joins TRBV7-9 to TRBJ1-5; TCRdb's D gene call, TRBD1, goes unchecked for lack of DNA. The length of the CDR3 is 15 residues. Germline CDR1 reads SEHNR; CDR2 reads FQNEAQ (reference sequence). CDR3 protein: CASSQAGQGGQPQHF.

The chain is built from TRBV5-4 and TRBJ2-7; TCRdb proposes TRBD2, but this gene call is untestable without DNA. Germline-derived CDR1 and CDR2 are SGHNT and YYREEE (reference sequence). CDR3 length: 13 residues. This chain's CDR3 is CASSLSGTGEQYF. Full variable domain (outside the CDR3, taken from reference TRBV5-4 and TRBJ2-7): ETGVTQSPTHLIKTRGQQVTLRCSSQSGHNTVSWYQQALGQGPQFIFQYYREEENGRGNFPPRFSGLQFPNYSSELNVNALELDDSALYLCASSLSGTGEQYFGPGTRLTVT.

This clonotype counts as medium-sized by frequency. V is TRBV7-9 and J is TRBJ1-1; TCRdb returns TRBD1, unconfirmable since there is no DNA. The CDR3 is made up of 13 amino acids. Germline assignment: CDR1 SEHNR and CDR2 FQNEAQ (reference sequence). The CDR3 protein is CASSYPQGAEAFF.

This chain uses TRBV5-1 with TRBJ2-5; the TCRdb call, TRBD1, lacks DNA for checking. This CDR3 contains 15 residues. Germline V gene sequence: CDR1 SGHRS, CDR2 YFSETQ. The CDR3 reads CASSPWGGRQETQYF.

The gene calls are TRBV28 and TRBJ1-2; as DNA is missing, the TRBD1 call by TCRdb cannot be tested. This CDR3 region has 11 residues. Germline CDR1 is MDHEN and CDR2 is SYDVKM. This chain's CDR3 is CASSLGGGYTF.

The CDR3 reads CARLRRDRVSVGYTF. V gene TRBV21-1 combines with J gene TRBJ1-2; there is no DNA to check the TCRdb D call of TRBD1. TRBV21-1 is a pseudogene segment. This CDR3 has 15 amino acids.

This chain joins TRBV7-8 and TRBJ2-3. The CDR3 consists of 17 residues. Germline V gene sequence: CDR1 SGHVS, CDR2 FQNEAQ. This CDR3 is CASSPMAVGASTDTQYF.

The chain joins TRBV5-1 to TRBJ2-3; TCRdb calls TRBD1, which cannot be checked without DNA. CDR3 length equals 14 residues. CDR1 and CDR2 from the germline V gene are SGHRS and YFSETQ. CDR3: CASPRRDGTDTQYF.

The chain employs TRBV30 and TRBJ1-5; checking the TCRdb D call of TRBD1 is not possible without DNA. This CDR3 is 18 amino acids long. The germline V gene has CDR1 GTSNPN and CDR2 SVGIG (reference sequence). Here the CDR3 reads CAWSPTLPGRSIYGTQHF.

J is TRBJ2-7 and V is TRBV27; TCRdb calls TRBD1, which cannot be checked without DNA. Germline values: CDR1 MNHEY, CDR2 SMNVEV (reference sequence). The CDR3 covers 12 residues. CDR3 loop: CASSPGAYEQYF.

The chain couples TRBV20-1 to TRBJ2-1; TCRdb lists TRBD2, though no DNA is available to test this call. Germline V gives CDR1 DFQATT, CDR2 SNEGSKA (reference sequence). CDR3 length: 13 amino acids. Here the CDR3 reads CSAPREDYNEQFF.

This clonotype counts as medium-sized by frequency. The chain employs TRBV27 and TRBJ2-1; lacking DNA, the TRBD2 call made by TCRdb goes unchecked. The CDR3 spans 16 residues. The germline gives CDR1 MNHEY, CDR2 SMNVEV (reference sequence). The CDR3 sequence is CASSLTSGATYNEQFF.

V usage is TRBV7-6 and J usage is TRBJ1-5; TCRdb's D gene call, TRBD1, goes unchecked for lack of DNA. The CDR3 totals 13 residues. The germline CDR1 and CDR2 sequences are SGHVS and FNYEAQ. CDR3 loop: CASGTGGFQPQHF.

This clonotype is deemed medium-sized by its frequency. The V gene is TRBV24-1, the J gene TRBJ2-1; TCRdb's D call, TRBD2, is unchecked because there is no DNA. Germline V gene lookup returns CDR1 KGHDR and CDR2 SFDVKD. This CDR3 region has 15 residues. The CDR3: CATDPGTSGNYEQFF.